The clone carrying this T cell receptor (beta chain) was counted only a few times. CDR3 length: 14 residues. V trimming: 7 bases; J trimming: 1 base; junction bases outside the gene matches: 5. The V gene's germline CDR1 is MNHEY and CDR2 SMNVEV (reference sequence). Alongside a J-beta primer mix, a sample-barcoded 5' primer served in a second PCR lasting about 7 to 11 cycles. TCRdb analysed the 5' RACE reads with MiXCR anew, one entry per CDR3 protein. The sample holds about 780,000 distinct CDR3 sequences, roughly 46% seen once. The sample is drawn from a study of blood T cells in healthy people across ages.

Input material: blood. This receptor was obtained from an elderly man in good health. The gene calls are TRBV27 and TRBJ2-5; 8 bases are a match to TRBD1. The CDR3 DNA sequence: TGTGCCAGCAAACAGGGGGGAGGCCAAGAGACCCAGTACTTC. Translated, it gives CASKQGGGQETQYF.